The rows below give T cell receptor beta chains drawn from one sample of a study of T cell changes during pregnancy in multiple sclerosis. Assay: immunoSEQ multiplex PCR; the TCRdb copy retains only in-frame clones and omits some. The sample comprises 100,000 or so clones, over 85% of which are singletons, and approximately 1.7% rests with the top ten. This specimen consisted of peripheral blood, obtained after pregnancy. The receptors stem from a female donor in good health, enrolled as a control in a pregnancy study. Each CDR3 is given with its conserved first and last residue. Each record gives: D gene, V gene, clone size, J gene, CDR3 protein, CDR3 DNA. The D gene is left open where the match is weak. Part of the rows lack a size; the others show once, few, many or a class for expanded clones.

D gene: .
V gene: TRBV27
clone size: .
J gene: TRBJ2-7
CDR3 protein: CASSLLRGNLDKQYF
CDR3 DNA: TGTGCCAGCAGTTTATTGAGAGGGAACCTAGACAAGCAGTACTTC

D gene: TRBD1
V gene: TRBV7-2
clone size: once
J gene: TRBJ2-5
CDR3 protein: CASSGSRGSETQYF
CDR3 DNA: TGTGCCAGCAGCGGCTCCAGGGGGTCAGAGACCCAGTACTTC

D gene: .
V gene: TRBV9
clone size: .
J gene: TRBJ2-7
CDR3 protein: CASSVDRGAGEQYF
CDR3 DNA: TGTGCCAGCAGCGTAGATAGGGGTGCGGGGGAGCAGTACTTC

D gene: TRBD1
V gene: TRBV18
clone size: .
J gene: TRBJ2-3
CDR3 protein: CASSHNDRTGANTDTQYF
CDR3 DNA: TGTGCCAGCTCCCACAACGACCGGACAGGGGCGAACACAGATACGCAGTATTTT

D gene: TRBD2
V gene: TRBV27
clone size: .
J gene: TRBJ2-1
CDR3 protein: CASKGLPGQTLAGVRDEQFF
CDR3 DNA: TGTGCCAGCAAGGGTTTACCGGGACAGACACTAGCGGGAGTAAGGGATGAGCAGTTCTTC

D gene: TRBD2
V gene: TRBV28
clone size: .
J gene: TRBJ2-7
CDR3 protein: CASSSLSGGRPYEQYF
CDR3 DNA: TGTGCCAGCAGTTCTCTCAGCGGGGGAAGACCTTACGAGCAGTACTTC

D gene: TRBD1
V gene: TRBV28
clone size: .
J gene: TRBJ1-4
CDR3 protein: CASSASTGVGEKLFF
CDR3 DNA: TGTGCCAGCAGTGCCTCGACAGGGGTAGGAGAAAAACTGTTTTTT

D gene: .
V gene: TRBV10-3
clone size: .
J gene: TRBJ2-4
CDR3 protein: CATRGAKNIQYF
CDR3 DNA: TGTGCCACTCGGGGGGCCAAAAACATTCAGTACTTC

D gene: TRBD2
V gene: TRBV19
clone size: few
J gene: TRBJ2-3
CDR3 protein: CASNLGGANTQYF
CDR3 DNA: TGTGCCAGTAATCTGGGAGGGGCGAATACGCAGTATTTT

D gene: .
V gene: TRBV19
clone size: .
J gene: TRBJ1-5
CDR3 protein: CASSKEDSNQPQHF
CDR3 DNA: TGTGCCAGTAGTAAAGAAGACTCCAATCAGCCCCAGCATTTT

D gene: .
V gene: TRBV10-3
clone size: .
J gene: TRBJ2-3
CDR3 protein: CAISDGGKLGSTDTQYF
CDR3 DNA: TGTGCCATCAGTGATGGGGGGAAACTAGGCAGCACAGATACGCAGTATTTT

D gene: TRBD2
V gene: TRBV7-9
clone size: .
J gene: TRBJ2-7
CDR3 protein: CASSSSGAYEQYF
CDR3 DNA: TGTGCCAGCAGCTCTAGCGGGGCCTACGAGCAGTACTTC

D gene: .
V gene: TRBV18
clone size: few
J gene: TRBJ2-6
CDR3 protein: CASSPGLPGANVLTF
CDR3 DNA: TGTGCCAGCTCACCTGGGCTCCCTGGGGCCAACGTCCTGACTTTC

D gene: .
V gene: TRBV5-6
clone size: .
J gene: TRBJ1-1
CDR3 protein: CASSGVMNTEAFF
CDR3 DNA: TGTGCCAGCAGCGGAGTGATGAACACTGAAGCTTTCTTT

D gene: .
V gene: TRBV6-1
clone size: .
J gene: TRBJ2-2
CDR3 protein: CASSELIGSADDTGELFF
CDR3 DNA: TGTGCCAGCAGTGAACTAATCGGGAGCGCTGATGACACCGGGGAGCTGTTTTTT

D gene: .
V gene: TRBV28
clone size: many
J gene: TRBJ2-7
CDR3 protein: CASSLTKNEQYF
CDR3 DNA: TGTGCCAGCAGTTTGACAAAAAACGAGCAGTACTTC

D gene: TRBD1
V gene: TRBV18
clone size: .
J gene: TRBJ2-7
CDR3 protein: CASSPRVPGDRSSYEQYF
CDR3 DNA: TGTGCCAGCTCACCCCGCGTCCCCGGGGACAGGAGCTCCTACGAGCAGTACTTC

D gene: .
V gene: TRBV5-1
clone size: .
J gene: TRBJ2-3
CDR3 protein: CASSFTGSTDTQYF
CDR3 DNA: TGCGCCAGCAGCTTTACAGGGAGCACAGATACGCAGTATTTT

D gene: .
V gene: TRBV5-6
clone size: .
J gene: TRBJ1-1
CDR3 protein: CASSFSTGEAFF
CDR3 DNA: TGTGCCAGCAGCTTTTCGACAGGTGAAGCTTTCTTT

D gene: .
V gene: TRBV7-8
clone size: .
J gene: TRBJ1-5
CDR3 protein: CASSSRDNWNQPQHF
CDR3 DNA: TGTGCCAGCAGCTCCCGGGACAACTGGAATCAGCCCCAGCATTTT

D gene: TRBD1
V gene: TRBV7-9
clone size: .
J gene: TRBJ2-5
CDR3 protein: CASSPGRGLETQYF
CDR3 DNA: TGTGCCAGCAGCCCAGGCAGGGGGCTAGAGACCCAGTACTTC

D gene: .
V gene: TRBV5-1
clone size: .
J gene: TRBJ1-1
CDR3 protein: CASSLDLGGGAFF
CDR3 DNA: TGCGCCAGCAGCTTAGACCTCGGCGGGGGAGCTTTCTTT

D gene: .
V gene: TRBV7-8
clone size: .
J gene: TRBJ2-7
CDR3 protein: CASSLVEASSYEQYF
CDR3 DNA: TGTGCCAGCAGCTTAGTAGAGGCCAGCTCCTACGAGCAGTACTTC

D gene: TRBD1
V gene: TRBV6-6
clone size: .
J gene: TRBJ2-7
CDR3 protein: CASSSRDRGNSYEQYF
CDR3 DNA: TGTGCCAGCAGTTCTCGGGACAGGGGAAACTCCTACGAGCAGTACTTC

D gene: .
V gene: TRBV2
clone size: once
J gene: TRBJ2-7
CDR3 protein: CASSQGNYEQYF
CDR3 DNA: TGTGCCAGCTCCCAGGGGAACTACGAGCAGTACTTC

D gene: .
V gene: TRBV29-1
clone size: .
J gene: TRBJ2-5
CDR3 protein: CSVDPSQETQYF
CDR3 DNA: TGCAGCGTTGACCCCAGCCAAGAGACCCAGTACTTC

D gene: TRBD2
V gene: TRBV5-1
clone size: .
J gene: TRBJ2-7
CDR3 protein: CASSPRGGASPYEQYF
CDR3 DNA: TGCGCCAGCAGCCCCCGGGGGGGGGCTAGCCCCTACGAGCAGTACTTC

D gene: TRBD1
V gene: TRBV4-1
clone size: once
J gene: TRBJ1-1
CDR3 protein: CASSQPTGQPRRPNTEAFF
CDR3 DNA: TGCGCCAGCAGCCAACCCACGGGACAGCCGCGAAGACCGAACACTGAAGCTTTCTTT

D gene: TRBD1
V gene: TRBV6-1
clone size: .
J gene: TRBJ2-2
CDR3 protein: CASRTGSTGELFF
CDR3 DNA: TGTGCCAGCCGGACAGGGAGCACCGGGGAGCTGTTTTTT

D gene: TRBD2
V gene: TRBV2
clone size: .
J gene: TRBJ2-7
CDR3 protein: CASDSSTSGTSYEQYF
CDR3 DNA: TGTGCCAGCGACAGCTCGACTAGCGGGACCTCCTACGAGCAGTACTTC

D gene: TRBD2
V gene: TRBV15
clone size: .
J gene: TRBJ2-1
CDR3 protein: CATSREPYEAGGYNEQFF
CDR3 DNA: TGTGCCACCAGCAGAGAACCGTATGAAGCGGGAGGGTATAATGAGCAGTTCTTC

D gene: .
V gene: TRBV4-1
clone size: .
J gene: TRBJ1-1
CDR3 protein: CASSQEGHPMNTEAFF
CDR3 DNA: TGCGCCAGCAGCCAAGAAGGACACCCTATGAACACTGAAGCTTTCTTT

D gene: .
V gene: TRBV21-1
clone size: once
J gene: TRBJ2-7
CDR3 protein: CASSKRIGSINYLPADEQYF
CDR3 DNA: TGTGCCAGCAGCAAACGAATTGGTTCCATCAACTATTTGCCCGCTGACGAGCAGTACTTC

D gene: TRBD1
V gene: TRBV5-1
clone size: .
J gene: TRBJ1-1
CDR3 protein: CASSLTGGATEAFF
CDR3 DNA: TGCGCCAGCAGCTTGACAGGGGGCGCGACTGAAGCTTTCTTT

D gene: .
V gene: TRBV6-5
clone size: .
J gene: TRBJ2-5
CDR3 protein: CASSYGGETQYF
CDR3 DNA: TGTGCCAGCAGTTACGGCGGGGAGACCCAGTACTTC

D gene: .
V gene: TRBV2
clone size: .
J gene: TRBJ1-1
CDR3 protein: CASRTSRGTEAFF
CDR3 DNA: TGTGCCAGCAGGACAAGCAGGGGCACTGAAGCTTTCTTT

D gene: TRBD1
V gene: TRBV7-2
clone size: once
J gene: TRBJ2-3
CDR3 protein: CASSLVGQGSTDTQYF
CDR3 DNA: TGTGCCAGCAGCTTAGTGGGACAGGGGAGCACAGATACGCAGTATTTT

D gene: TRBD1
V gene: TRBV15
clone size: .
J gene: TRBJ1-5
CDR3 protein: CATSSGTGLQPQHF
CDR3 DNA: TGTGCCACCAGCAGCGGGACAGGCCTACAGCCCCAGCATTTT

D gene: TRBD2
V gene: TRBV4-2
clone size: .
J gene: TRBJ2-7
CDR3 protein: CASSQGLAGTYEQYF
CDR3 DNA: TGTGCCAGCAGCCAAGGACTAGCGGGAACCTACGAGCAGTACTTC

D gene: TRBD2
V gene: TRBV14
clone size: .
J gene: TRBJ2-7
CDR3 protein: CASSQDGREQYF
CDR3 DNA: TGTGCCAGCAGCCAAGACGGGAGGGAGCAGTACTTC

D gene: .
V gene: TRBV2
clone size: .
J gene: TRBJ2-7
CDR3 protein: CASNQGPLSYEQYF
CDR3 DNA: TGTGCCAGCAATCAGGGGCCTCTCTCCTACGAGCAGTACTTC

D gene: .
V gene: TRBV6-5
clone size: .
J gene: TRBJ1-5
CDR3 protein: CASSQGRNQPQHF
CDR3 DNA: TGTGCCAGCAGTCAGGGGCGCAATCAGCCCCAGCATTTT

D gene: TRBD1
V gene: TRBV7-2
clone size: .
J gene: TRBJ2-1
CDR3 protein: CASSLTRGQSYEQFF
CDR3 DNA: TGTGCCAGCAGCTTAACGAGGGGGCAAAGCTATGAGCAGTTCTTC

D gene: .
V gene: TRBV27
clone size: .
J gene: TRBJ1-6
CDR3 protein: CASSPHLRTGLSPLHF
CDR3 DNA: TGTGCCAGCAGCCCTCACCTACGGACTGGGCTTTCACCCCTCCACTTT

D gene: TRBD2
V gene: TRBV30
clone size: .
J gene: TRBJ2-3
CDR3 protein: CAWRDGTSGRYDTQYF
CDR3 DNA: TGTGCCTGGAGAGATGGGACTAGCGGGAGGTACGATACGCAGTATTTT

D gene: TRBD2
V gene: TRBV7-9
clone size: .
J gene: TRBJ2-2
CDR3 protein: CASSVPLAGENTGELFF
CDR3 DNA: TGTGCCAGCAGCGTACCCCTAGCGGGAGAGAACACCGGGGAGCTGTTTTTT

D gene: .
V gene: TRBV15
clone size: .
J gene: TRBJ2-3
CDR3 protein: CATSWEFPDTQYF
CDR3 DNA: TGTGCCACCAGCTGGGAGTTTCCAGATACGCAGTATTTT